This entry concerns a single T cell receptor beta chain. A read error may produce the germline difference seen at one junction end. A modified ARM-PCR protocol with three rounds of nested PCR amplified TCRbeta. TCRdb analysed the multiplex PCR reads with MiXCR anew, one entry per CDR3 protein. The sample comprises under 150,000 distinct CDR3 sequences, approximately 66% of which are singletons, and 9.5% to 15% rests with the top ten. The entry originates in a study of tumor and adjacent non-tumor tissue in lung cancer. The template was RNA from unsorted bulk tissue. Germline CDR1 and CDR2: LGHNA and YSLEER. The CDR3 covers 16 residues.

Source material: lung tumor tissue. This receptor was obtained from a young man with non-small cell lung cancer. This chain uses TRBV4-3 with TRBJ1-2; possibly TRBD1 for D (5 bases). The CDR3 region has the DNA TGCGCCAACAGCCAAGATCGGGGCGGAACTAACTATGGCTACACCTTT. Translating it yields CANSQDRGGTNYGYTF.